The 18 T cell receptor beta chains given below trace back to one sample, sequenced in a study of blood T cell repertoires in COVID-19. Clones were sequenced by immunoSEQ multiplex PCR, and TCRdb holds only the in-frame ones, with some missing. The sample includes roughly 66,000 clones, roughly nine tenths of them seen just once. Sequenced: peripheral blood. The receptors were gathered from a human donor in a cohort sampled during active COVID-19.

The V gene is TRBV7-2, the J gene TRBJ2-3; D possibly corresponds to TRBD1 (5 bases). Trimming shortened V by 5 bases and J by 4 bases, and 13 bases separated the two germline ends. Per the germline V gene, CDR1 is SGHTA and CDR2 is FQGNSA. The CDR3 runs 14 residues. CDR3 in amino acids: CASSQKQVPDTQYF. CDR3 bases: TGTGCCAGCAGCCAAAAACAGGTCCCAGATACGCAGTATTTT.

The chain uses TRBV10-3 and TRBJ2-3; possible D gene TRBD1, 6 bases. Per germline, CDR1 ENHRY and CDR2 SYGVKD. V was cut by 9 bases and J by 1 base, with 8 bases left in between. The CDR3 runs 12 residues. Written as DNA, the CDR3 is TGTGCCATAAAGGGGGGCACAGATACGCAGTATTTT. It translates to CAIKGGTDTQYF.

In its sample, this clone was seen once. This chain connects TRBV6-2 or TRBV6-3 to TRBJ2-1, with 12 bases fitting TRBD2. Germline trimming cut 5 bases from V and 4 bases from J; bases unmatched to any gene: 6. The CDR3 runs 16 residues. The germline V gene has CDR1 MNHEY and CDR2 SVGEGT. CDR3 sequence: CASSALAGGRYNEQFF. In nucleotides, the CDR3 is TGTGCCAGCAGTGCTCTAGCGGGGGGGCGTTACAATGAGCAGTTCTTC.

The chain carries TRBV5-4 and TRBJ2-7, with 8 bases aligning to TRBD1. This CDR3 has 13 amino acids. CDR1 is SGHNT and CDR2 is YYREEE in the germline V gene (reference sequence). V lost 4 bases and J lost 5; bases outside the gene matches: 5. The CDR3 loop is CASSGQGLDEQYF. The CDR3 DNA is TGTGCCAGCAGCGGACAGGGTTTGGACGAGCAGTACTTC.

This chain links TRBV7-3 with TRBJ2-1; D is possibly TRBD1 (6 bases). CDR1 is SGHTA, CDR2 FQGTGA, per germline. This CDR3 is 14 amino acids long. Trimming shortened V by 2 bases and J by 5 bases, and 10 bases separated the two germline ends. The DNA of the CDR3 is TGTGCCAGCAGCTTATCGGACAGCCACAATGAGCAGTTCTTC. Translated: CASSLSDSHNEQFF.

The CDR3 nucleotides are TGTGCCAGCAGTAGCGACAGGGCGGGCTATAATTCACCCCTCCACTTT. Amino acids: CASSSDRAGYNSPLHF. This chain links TRBV28 with TRBJ1-6, with 7 bases matching TRBD1. The CDR3 is 16 residues long. Germline assignment: CDR1 MDHEN and CDR2 SYDVKM. Trimming removed 5 bases from V and 3 bases from J; junction bases left unmatched: 7.

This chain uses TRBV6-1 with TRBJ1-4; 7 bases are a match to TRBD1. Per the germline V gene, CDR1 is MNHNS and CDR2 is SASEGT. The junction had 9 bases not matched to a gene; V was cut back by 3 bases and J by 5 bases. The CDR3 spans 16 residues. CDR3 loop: CASSDNRGRFNEKLFF. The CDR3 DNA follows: TGTGCCAGCAGTGACAACAGGGGAAGATTCAATGAAAAACTGTTTTTT.

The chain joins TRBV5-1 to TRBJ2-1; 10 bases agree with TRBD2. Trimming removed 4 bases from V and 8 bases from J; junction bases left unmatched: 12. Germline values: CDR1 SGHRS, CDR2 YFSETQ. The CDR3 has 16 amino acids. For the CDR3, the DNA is TGCGCCAGCAGCCCTGGGGGGCTAGCGGGGGCCCATGAGCAGTTCTTC. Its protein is CASSPGGLAGAHEQFF.

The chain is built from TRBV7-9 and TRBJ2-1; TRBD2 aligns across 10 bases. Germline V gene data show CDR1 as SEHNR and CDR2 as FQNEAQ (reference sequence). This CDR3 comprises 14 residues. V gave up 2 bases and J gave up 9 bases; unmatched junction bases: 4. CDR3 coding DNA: TGTGCCAGCAGCTTAAGCGGGGGGGTAGGTGAGCAGTTCTTC. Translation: CASSLSGGVGEQFF.

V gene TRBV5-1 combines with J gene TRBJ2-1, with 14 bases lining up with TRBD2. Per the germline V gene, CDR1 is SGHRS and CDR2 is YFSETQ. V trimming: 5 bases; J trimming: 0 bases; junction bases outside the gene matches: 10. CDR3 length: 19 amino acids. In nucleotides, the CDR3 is TGCGCCAGCAGTCGTGGACTAGCGGGAGGTTTTAGCTCCTACAATGAGCAGTTCTTC. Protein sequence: CASSRGLAGGFSSYNEQFF. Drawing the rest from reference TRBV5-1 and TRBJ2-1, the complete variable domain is KAGVTQTPRYLIKTRGQQVTLSCSPISGHRSVSWYQQTPGQGLQFLFEYFSETQRNKGNFPGRFSGRQFSNSRSEMNVSTLELGDSALYLCASSRGLAGGFSSYNEQFFGPGTRLTVL.

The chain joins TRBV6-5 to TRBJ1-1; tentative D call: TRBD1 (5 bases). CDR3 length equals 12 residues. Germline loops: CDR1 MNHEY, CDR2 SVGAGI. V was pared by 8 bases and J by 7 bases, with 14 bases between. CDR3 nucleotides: TGTGCCAGCGGGGGGTGGTCCTATGAAGCTTTCTTT. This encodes CASGGWSYEAFF.

DNA of the CDR3: TGTGCCACCAGCAGAGATGTGGCTAGCGGTACCTACAATGAGCAGTTCTTC. It translates to CATSRDVASGTYNEQFF. The chain carries TRBV15 and TRBJ2-1, with 7 bases lining up with TRBD2. CDR3 length equals 17 residues. Trimming at V came to 0 bases and at J to 2 bases, leaving 7 bases not matched to a gene. The germline V gene encodes CDR1 LNHNV and CDR2 YYDKDF (reference sequence). The whole variable domain, filled in from reference TRBV15 and TRBJ2-1, reads DAMVIQNPRYQVTQFGKPVTLSCSQTLNHNVMYWYQQKSSQAPKLLFHYYDKDFNNEADTPDNFQSRRPNTSFCFLDIRSPGLGDTAMYLCATSRDVASGTYNEQFFGPGTRLTVL.

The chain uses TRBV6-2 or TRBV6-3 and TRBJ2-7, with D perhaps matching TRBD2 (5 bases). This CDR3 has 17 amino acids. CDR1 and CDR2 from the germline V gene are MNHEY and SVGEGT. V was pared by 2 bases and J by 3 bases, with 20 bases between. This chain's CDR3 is CASSYSPASRSIYEQYF. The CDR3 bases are TGTGCCAGCAGTTACAGCCCGGCTAGCAGGTCTATCTACGAGCAGTACTTC.

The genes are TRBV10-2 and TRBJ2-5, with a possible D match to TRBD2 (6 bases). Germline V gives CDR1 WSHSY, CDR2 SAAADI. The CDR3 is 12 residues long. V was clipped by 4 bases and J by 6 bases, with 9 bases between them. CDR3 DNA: TGCGCCAGCAGTGCTAGCGAAAAGACCCAGTACTTC. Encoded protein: CASSASEKTQYF.

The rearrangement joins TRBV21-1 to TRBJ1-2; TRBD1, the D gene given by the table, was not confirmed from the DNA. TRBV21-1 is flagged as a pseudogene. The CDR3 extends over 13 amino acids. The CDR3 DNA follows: TGTGCCAGCAGCCACATATTGATTTACGGCTACACCTTC. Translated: CASSHILIYGYTF.

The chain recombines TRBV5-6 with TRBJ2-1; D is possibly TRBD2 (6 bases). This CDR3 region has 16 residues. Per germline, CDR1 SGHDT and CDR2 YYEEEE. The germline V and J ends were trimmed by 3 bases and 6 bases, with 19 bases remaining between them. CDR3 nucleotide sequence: TGTGCCAGCAGCTCCACTGGGCGGGAAAGAGCCAATGAGCAGTTCTTC. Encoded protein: CASSSTGRERANEQFF. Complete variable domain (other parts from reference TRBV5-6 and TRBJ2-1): DAGVTQSPTHLIKTRGQQVTLRCSPKSGHDTVSWYQQALGQGPQFIFQYYEEEERQRGNFPDRFSGHQFPNYSSELNVNALLLGDSALYLCASSSTGRERANEQFFGPGTRLTVL.

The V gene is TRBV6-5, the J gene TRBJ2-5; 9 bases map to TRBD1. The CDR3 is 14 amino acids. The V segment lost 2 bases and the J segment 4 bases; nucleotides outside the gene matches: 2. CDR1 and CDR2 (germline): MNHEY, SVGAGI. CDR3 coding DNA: TGTGCCAGCAGTTACGGGACAGGGAGAGAGACCCAGTACTTC. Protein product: CASSYGTGRETQYF.

The CDR3 nucleotides are TGTGCCAGCAGCTTAGGGGCGGGAGGACCTCTTAGCACAGATACGCAGTATTTT. Its translation: CASSLGAGGPLSTDTQYF. This sequence joins TRBV7-9 and TRBJ2-3; 8 bases line up with TRBD2. The CDR3 loop spans 18 amino acids. Germline CDR1 is SEHNR and CDR2 is FQNEAQ (reference sequence). With V trimmed by 1 base and J by 0 bases, 9 bases remained unmatched.